A single sample gave rise to the 21 T cell receptor beta chains below, sequenced in a study of T cells in Graves' hyperthyroidism and ophthalmopathy. Amplified regions were TCR beta CDR3 sequences from RNA transcripts. Researchers ran a first-round RT-PCR on the TCR CDR3 using the HTBI primer set. Via MiXCR, TCRdb re-called the multiplex PCR reads, giving one row per CDR3 protein. The repertoire holds fewer than 40,000 distinct CDR3 sequences, with approximately 52% as singletons. Sequencing was carried out using blood. All receptors derive from a man in his forties with Graves' ophthalmopathy.

The table lists this clonotype with a count of one. The genes are TRBV9 and TRBJ1-5; tentative D call: TRBD1 (5 bases). CDR1 SGDLS and CDR2 YYNGEE come from the germline V gene. Trimming took off 0 bases at V and 11 bases at J, with 15 bases between the two ends. This CDR3 spans 14 amino acids. The DNA of the CDR3 is TGTGCCAGCAGCGTAGATGGTGACAGTGAGACCCAGCATTTT. Translation gives CASSVDGDSETQHF.

As concerns this clonotype: A read error may be the cause here, since a much bigger clone is one base away. The CDR3 DNA reads TGCGCCAGCAGCAAGGGAACTAGCGGGAGCACCCCCAGCACAGATACGCGGTATTTT. Its protein product is CASSKGTSGSTPSTDTRYF. The chain employs TRBV7-3 and TRBJ2-3; TRBD2 agrees at 11 bases. Germline assignment: CDR1 SGHTA and CDR2 FQGTGA. The CDR3 is 19 residues long.

DNA of the CDR3: TGTGCCAGCAGTTACGGGCTAGCGGGGGGTGAGGCCCGGTACTTC. Amino acid sequence: CASSYGLAGGEARYF. This chain uses TRBV6-5 with TRBJ2-5; 11 bases fit TRBD2. Germline CDR1 reads MNHEY; CDR2 reads SVGAGI. The CDR3 contains 15 residues. J lost 13 bases, V lost 2 bases, and 12 bases had no gene match.

In the case of this clonotype: The CDR3 does not close with the conserved phenylalanine or tryptophan, likely indicating a read error. The DNA is omitted, as the CDR3 cannot be located on it reliably, and the CDR3 follows TCRdb's listing. This rearrangement joins TRBV2 to TRBJ1-4; TRBD1, the D gene given by the table, was not confirmed from the DNA. Germline-derived CDR1 and CDR2 are SNHLY and FYNNEI. Inclusive of both ends, the CDR3 amounts to 8 amino acids. The CDR3 protein is CASRAGTG.

This clonotype was seen many times. The chain employs TRBV6-2 or TRBV6-3 and TRBJ2-5; D ambiguous. Germline CDR1 MNHEY, CDR2 SVGEGT. Deletions cut 6 bases from V and 2 bases from J, with 19 bases between. The CDR3 sequence is 16 residues long. The CDR3 nucleotides are TGTGCCAGCAGCCCCCCGGTCAGGAACCTGCAAGAGACCCAGTACTTC. This encodes CASSPPVRNLQETQYF.

As to this clonotype: The DNA is left out, because the CDR3 cannot be placed on it with certainty; the CDR3 is given as TCRdb lists it. V gene TRBV20-1 combines with J gene TRBJ2-2; the D call of TRBD2 is as the table states it, not checked on the DNA. Including both end residues, the CDR3 is 18 amino acids long. Looked up from germline, CDR1 is DFQATT and CDR2 is SNEGSKA (reference sequence). CDR3 sequence: CSVRDAGRETQYFGELFF.

This clonotype has a count of ten or more. V gene TRBV25-1 combines with J gene TRBJ2-1; 7 nucleotides line up with TRBD1. The CDR3 sequence is 12 residues long. J lost 10 bases, V lost 5 bases, and 5 bases had no gene match. Looked up from germline, CDR1 is MGHDK and CDR2 is SYGVNS. This chain's CDR3 is CASSLGGDEQFF. CDR3 DNA: TGTGCCAGCAGTTTAGGGGGCGACGAGCAGTTCTTC.

Many counts were recorded for this clonotype. This rearrangement joins TRBV2 to TRBJ1-5; D uncertain. The length of the CDR3 is 15 residues. The germline V and J ends were trimmed by 0 bases and 4 bases, with 10 bases remaining between them. Germline CDR1 is SNHLY and CDR2 is FYNNEI. Written as DNA, the CDR3 is TGTGCCAGCAGTGAAGCGCTTCTGAGAAATCAGCCCCAGCATTTT. Protein product: CASSEALLRNQPQHF.

On this clonotype itself: This may come from a read error, since a much larger clone is one base off. The chain carries TRBV12-5 and TRBJ2-2; TRBD1 might be the D (7 bases). Germline CDR1 is LGHNT and CDR2 is FRNRAP. There are 14 residues in the CDR3. The CDR3, as DNA: TGTGCTAGTGCGTTGCAGGGGGGCACCGGGGAGCTGTCTTTT. It codes for CASALQGGTGELSF.

V is TRBV10-1 and J is TRBJ2-3; 9 nucleotides agree with TRBD2. This CDR3 is 13 amino acids long. Germline lookup yields CDR1 WNHNN and CDR2 SYGVQD (reference sequence). After removal of 3 bases from V and 13 bases from J, the junction contained 8 bases not matched to a gene. Here the CDR3 reads CASSDLAGLREYF. For the CDR3, the DNA is TGCGCCAGCAGTGATCTAGCGGGACTCAGGGAGTATTTT.

Concerning this clonotype itself: This may come from a read error, since a much larger clone is one base off. The CDR3 ends on some other residue instead of the conserved phenylalanine or tryptophan, so this is likely a read error. No DNA is shown, since the ends of the CDR3 on it are uncertain; the CDR3 is the one TCRdb lists. CDR3 sequence: CSARRDTQETLYL. The chain links TRBV20-1 to TRBJ2-5; TRBD1, the table's D call, lacks a check against the DNA. Germline V gene lookup returns CDR1 DFQATT and CDR2 SNEGSKA (reference sequence). With termini counted, the CDR3 has 13 amino acids.

The rearrangement uses TRBV5-8 and TRBJ1-2; D gene unclear. Trimming left V 1 base short and J 8 bases short, with 6 bases between. CDR1 and CDR2 from the germline V gene are SGHTS and YDEGEE. This CDR3 spans 11 amino acids. CDR3 bases: TGTGCCAGCAGCTTGAGAGGGGGCTACACCTTC. This translates into CASSLRGGYTF.

The chain combines TRBV11-2 with TRBJ1-1, with a tentative D call TRBD1 (5 bases). This CDR3 region has 15 residues. Germline CDR1 SGHAT, CDR2 FQNNGV. The ends were cut back, 5 bases at V and 0 bases at J, with 13 bases in the middle. CDR3 sequence reads: CASSNEGNLNTEAFF. Written as DNA, the CDR3 is TGTGCCAGCAGCAATGAGGGGAACCTGAACACTGAAGCTTTCTTT. The whole variable domain, filled in from reference TRBV11-2 and TRBJ1-1, reads EAGVAQSPRYKIIEKRQSVAFWCNPISGHATLYWYQQILGQGPKLLIQFQNNGVVDDSQLPKDRFSAERLKGVDSTLKIQPAKLEDSAVYLCASSNEGNLNTEAFFGQGTRLTVV.

This clonotype was seen a handful of times. The rearrangement uses TRBV7-9 and TRBJ2-7; maybe TRBD1 (6 bases). CDR1 and CDR2 (germline): SEHNR, FQNEAQ (reference sequence). Between the trimmed V and J ends, which lost 4 bases and 5 bases, there was a span of 12 bases. The CDR3 is 13 amino acids. CDR3 region: CASSSQGGDEQYF. CDR3 coding DNA: TGTGCCAGCAGCTCACAGGGTGGAGACGAGCAGTACTTC.

The V call is TRBV5-1, the J call TRBJ2-7; TRBD2 might be the D (6 bases). CDR1 is SGHRS and CDR2 is YFSETQ in the germline V gene. This CDR3 region has 13 residues. Trimming removed 4 bases from V and 5 bases from J, with 13 bases in between. The CDR3 protein is CASSTQGGNEQYF. CDR3 nucleotides: TGCGCCAGCAGCACCCAGGGAGGTAACGAGCAGTACTTC.

V is TRBV29-1 and J is TRBJ2-3; a weak D match, TRBD1 (6 bases). The DNA matches TRBJ1-5 better at its end, which makes the J call doubtful. CDR1 and CDR2 (germline): SQVTM, ANQGSEA. The length of the CDR3 is 13 residues. DNA of the CDR3: TGCAGCGGGGGACTCGCGGGGGCAGATACACAGCATTTT. Translating it yields CSGGLAGADTQHF.

With regard to this clonotype: The CDR3 end shows no conserved phenylalanine or tryptophan, and so a read error is likely. The gene calls are TRBV20-1 and TRBJ1-3; D uncertain. Germline V lookup: CDR1 DFQATT, CDR2 SNEGSKA (reference sequence). V lost 4 bases to trimming and J lost 8 bases, with 6 bases between them. The CDR3 runs 10 residues. The CDR3 here is CSAMPDTIYL. The DNA of the CDR3 is TGCAGTGCTATGCCCGACACCATATATCTT.

The chain has TRBV29-1 and TRBJ2-3, with 8 bases identical to TRBD1. The V gene end was trimmed by 6 bases and the J gene end by 4 bases; junction bases not matched to a gene: 6. This CDR3 comprises 13 residues. Germline lookup yields CDR1 SQVTM and CDR2 ANQGSEA. The CDR3 bases are TGCAGCGTCGGACAGGGAGGTCCAGATACGCAGTATTTT. This codes for CSVGQGGPDTQYF.

The V and J genes are TRBV11-2 and TRBJ2-1; 12 positions match TRBD2. J was trimmed by 7 bases and V by 4 bases; bases with no gene match: 2. CDR1 and CDR2 from the germline V gene are SGHAT and FQNNGV. This CDR3 contains 14 residues. CDR3 amino acids: CASSSGLAGNEQFF. The CDR3 nucleotides read TGTGCCAGCAGCTCCGGACTAGCGGGGAATGAGCAGTTCTTC.

The genes are TRBV12-3 or TRBV12-4 and TRBJ2-5, with 11 bases matching TRBD1. The V gene end was trimmed by 6 bases and the J gene end by 5 bases; junction bases not matched to a gene: 8. The CDR3 sequence is 15 residues long. CDR3 DNA: TGTGCCAGCAGGCCTCGGACAGGGGGCGGGGAGACCCAGTACTTC. Its translation: CASRPRTGGGETQYF.

The V and J genes are TRBV7-2 and TRBJ1-5; maybe TRBD1 (6 bases). V shed 5 bases and J shed 11 bases, with 19 bases lying between them. This CDR3 comprises 14 residues. Germline CDR1 and CDR2: SGHTA and FQGNSA. The CDR3 loop is CASSTRTAVWTQHF. The CDR3 nucleotides are TGTGCCAGCAGCACTAGGACAGCGGTTTGGACCCAGCATTTT.